The clone carrying this T cell receptor (beta chain) occurred many times. What it recognizes is unknown. This record belongs to a study of identical twins. Overall study findings and caveats: Instead of following the same donors, the conclusions were based on cross-sectional statistical analysis.

The cDNA had a unique molecular identifier and a template-switch universal primer site. Using its own MiXCR run on the 5' RACE reads, TCRdb lists one record per CDR3 protein. The table lists about 520,000 distinct CDR3 sequences, roughly a fifth of them singletons, with about 0.91% in the top ten. These data also featured in a second study, about T cells expressing NK-cell markers. From that study: The use of an anti-gamma-delta TCR antibody, which was added in several experiments, restricted sorting to T cells expressing alpha-beta TCR. The CD3+CD56-NKG2C+ fraction of a few donors was also led by these clonotypes.

Specimen: CD4+ T cells sorted from blood. This clonotype was obtained from a woman aged 18-29 years in good health.

This chain's CDR3 is CSARVRGNYNEQFF. Written as DNA, the CDR3 is TGCAGTGCTAGAGTTCGGGGAAACTACAATGAGCAGTTCTTC. The J gene is TRBJ2-1, the V gene TRBV20-1; maybe TRBD2 (5 bases). Germline CDR1 is DFQATT and CDR2 is SNEGSKA (reference sequence). The CDR3 consists of 14 residues. Trimming took off 1 base at V and 3 bases at J, with 10 bases between the two ends.